This is a list of T cell receptor beta chains from one sample in a study of CD4 and CD8 cells across lung adenocarcinoma regions. TCRdb reanalysed the PCR reads using MiXCR and keeps one entry per CDR3 protein. The sample has some 3,100 distinct CDR3 sequences; approximately 60% are singletons. The sample was CD8+ T cells from the margin of a lung tumor. These receptors were taken from a female donor with lung adenocarcinoma. The CD4 and CD8 labels of this study may be unreliable. Each CDR3 is given with its conserved first and last residue.

length: 14; V: TRBV6-1; J: TRBJ1-4; CDR3: CASYHRDRDEKLFF
length: 15; V: TRBV4-1; J: TRBJ1-5; CDR3: CASSTRTGGNQPQHF
length: 16; V: TRBV20-1; J: TRBJ2-1; CDR3: CSRTGLQGSSYNEQFF
length: 15; V: TRBV11-2; J: TRBJ1-2; CDR3: CASSFAGTGAYGYTF
length: 15; V: TRBV6-1; J: TRBJ1-5; CDR3: CASSEEGLSNQPQHF
length: 18; V: TRBV7-2; J: TRBJ2-1; CDR3: CASSLGSGGEGLYNEQFF
length: 14; V: TRBV6-1; J: TRBJ1-1; CDR3: CASSEAPGIFEAFF
length: 15; V: TRBV6-1; J: .; CDR3: CASSDRSSGRKEQYF
length: 17; V: TRBV7-9; J: TRBJ2-7; CDR3: CASSLVPSGRSSYEQYF
length: 13; V: TRBV6-5; J: TRBJ1-2; CDR3: CASSTQGEGGYTF
length: 14; V: TRBV6-5; J: TRBJ1-3; CDR3: CASSFDRVGNTIYF
length: 16; V: TRBV6-5; J: TRBJ2-2; CDR3: CASRYGQAKNTGELFF
length: 16; V: TRBV6-1; J: TRBJ2-1; CDR3: CASSRLASPPYNEQFF
length: 14; V: TRBV6-1; J: TRBJ1-1; CDR3: CASTERGADTEAFF
length: 13; V: TRBV11-2; J: .; CDR3: CASSLVPGGEQFF
length: 13; V: TRBV6-1; J: .; CDR3: CASSVTGVETQYF
length: 14; V: TRBV6-1; J: TRBJ2-7; CDR3: CASDARLLTYEQYF
length: 14; V: TRBV27; J: TRBJ2-3; CDR3: CASSLYSNTDTQFF
length: 13; V: TRBV10-3; J: TRBJ1-1; CDR3: CAPLDRTNSGSFF
length: 15; V: TRBV6-2/TRBV6-3; J: TRBJ1-1; CDR3: CASRTPQVVGTEAFF
length: 15; V: TRBV10-3; J: TRBJ2-5; CDR3: CGGGAGGGDQDTQYF
length: 15; V: TRBV6-4; J: TRBJ2-3; CDR3: CASSEGAGATDTQYF
length: 13; V: TRBV6-1; J: TRBJ1-1; CDR3: CASSEVRRAEAFF
length: 15; V: TRBV6-1; J: TRBJ1-5; CDR3: CASSEAMGANQPQHF